The 3 T cell receptor beta chains below come from one sample, sequenced in a study of control samples from healthy donors and cancer patients (dated by TCRdb to 2020 to 2022). The library was built by means of the immunoSEQ multiplex PCR assay. This immuneACCESS table, as held by TCRdb, lists in-frame sequences with V and J called but not all clones. Of the missing ones, under half trace to an unresolved V gene in checked studies; the others have no known cause. The sample profile shows some 150,000 clones; around 96% of them were found once. The ten largest clones take up approximately 6% of the sample. Sequences were obtained from blood. Source of these receptors: a man between 35 and 55 years old in good health.

The chain recombines TRBV10-3 with TRBJ1-4; no clear D. CDR3 length: 14 amino acids. Deletions cut 6 bases from V and 8 bases from J, with 16 bases between. CDR1 ENHRY and CDR2 SYGVKD come from the germline V gene. CDR3: CAISEDTAGEKLFF. In nucleotides, the CDR3 is TGTGCCATCAGCGAGGATACAGCTGGGGAAAAACTGTTTTTT.

This clone was recorded only once. This chain links TRBV19 with TRBJ2-5; maybe TRBD2 (6 bases). Germline CDR1 and CDR2: LNHDA and SQIVND (reference sequence). The CDR3 length is 15 residues. Trimming cost V 3 bases and J 5 bases, with 16 bases left between them. The CDR3 DNA follows: TGTGCCAGTAGTATTGGGACTTCAAGTCCGGAGACCCAGTACTTC. It translates to CASSIGTSSPETQYF.

The chain is built from TRBV11-2 and TRBJ2-7; 10 bases fit TRBD1. V dropped 3 bases and J dropped 3; count of bases not matched to a gene: 2. The V gene's germline CDR1 is SGHAT and CDR2 FQNNGV. This CDR3 has 14 amino acids. For the CDR3, the DNA is TGTGCCAGCAGCTTGGGGGACAGGGGCTACGAGCAGTACTTC. This translates into CASSLGDRGYEQYF.